The clone carrying this T cell receptor beta chain was seen just once. Antigen: not known. The data are from a study of T cell responses to AZD1222 COVID-19 vaccine. Points from the study as a whole: Vaccination with two AZD1222 doses was followed by a rise in Spike-specific TCR breadth and depth. Baseline antibody screening turned up just 6 or 7 seropositive AZD1222 recipients. Females outnumbered males among donors, who were mostly white British; clonal diversity was possibly underestimated.

The protocol was immunoSEQ multiplex PCR, while the TCRdb copy is restricted to in-frame clones and leaves out a portion. The data contain around 33,000 clones, approximately 90% of them seen just once; the ten biggest clones take up over 40%. The specimen comprised peripheral blood, sampled on day 0 of AZD1222 vaccination. This TCR derives from an adult in good health.

The CDR3 is CASSDLNQPQHF. CDR3 nucleotides: TGCGCCAGCAGTGACCTAAATCAGCCCCAGCATTTT. The chain recombines TRBV10-1 with TRBJ1-5, with D unclear. This CDR3 contains 12 residues. V was clipped by 3 bases and J by 4 bases, with 4 bases between them. Germline lookup yields CDR1 WNHNN and CDR2 SYGVQD (reference sequence).